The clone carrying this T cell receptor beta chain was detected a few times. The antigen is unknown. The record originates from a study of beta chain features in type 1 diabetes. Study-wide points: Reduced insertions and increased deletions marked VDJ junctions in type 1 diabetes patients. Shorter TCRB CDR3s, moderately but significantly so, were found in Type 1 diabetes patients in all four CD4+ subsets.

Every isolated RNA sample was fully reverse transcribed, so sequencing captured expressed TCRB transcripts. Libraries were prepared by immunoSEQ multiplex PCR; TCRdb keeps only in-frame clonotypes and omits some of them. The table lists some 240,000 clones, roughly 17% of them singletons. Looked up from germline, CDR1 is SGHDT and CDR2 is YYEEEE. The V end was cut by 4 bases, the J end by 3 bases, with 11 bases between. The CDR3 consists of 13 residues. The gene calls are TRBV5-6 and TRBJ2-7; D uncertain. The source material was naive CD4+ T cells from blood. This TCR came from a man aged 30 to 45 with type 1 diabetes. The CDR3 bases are TGTGCCAGCAGCCCCGTCGGGCACTACGAGCAGTACTTC. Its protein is CASSPVGHYEQYF.